This TCR beta chain stems from a study of blood T cell repertoires in COVID-19. At the level of the study: Sites in the United States, Italy and Spain provided acute and convalescent COVID-19 samples. The analysed material was cDNA or gDNA that came from T cells, B-cell-depleted T cells, or PBMCs.

Germline CDR1 reads SNHLY; CDR2 reads FYNNEI. The CDR3 contains 13 residues. V lost 6 bases to trimming and J lost 6 bases, with 12 bases between them. Authors' processing steps: Estimated nucleated cell counts came from reference gene primer amplification. Method: immunoSEQ multiplex PCR; TCRdb's copy keeps in-frame clones and lacks some. The D gene and trimming were derived from the DNA, and the V and J assignments and clone size from that table. Of more than 110,000 clones in the sample, about four fifths were seen once. The chain joins TRBV2 to TRBJ2-1, with D unresolved. The sequence was collected from a human donor in a cohort sampled during active COVID-19. The sample consisted of peripheral blood. The DNA of the CDR3 is TGTGCCAGCAGCCGAGGCGCCGGCAATGAGCAGTTCTTC. It is translated as CASSRGAGNEQFF.